This T cell receptor (beta chain) was recorded in a study of T cell responses to AZD1222 COVID-19 vaccine. Study observations and caveats: Recipients of two AZD1222 doses showed rising Spike-specific TCR breadth and depth.

Some clones are missing from TCRdb's copy, which holds only in-frame ones; the method was immunoSEQ multiplex PCR. The sample includes under 200,000 clones, 80% to 90% of them seen just once. Notes on this clone: The antigen is undetermined.

CDR1 is LGHNA, CDR2 YSLEER, per germline. CDR3 size: 16 residues. V dropped 0 bases and J dropped 7; count of bases not matched to a gene: 8. Sequencing was performed on peripheral blood, taken on day 0 of MenACWY control vaccination. V and J are TRBV4-3 and TRBJ2-1; 8 bases are a match to TRBD2. This TCR was recovered from an adult in good health. The CDR3 coding sequence is TGCGCCAGCAGCCAAGAACGGGCTAGCGGGCTTAATGAGCAGTTCTTC. Translation gives CASSQERASGLNEQFF.